This T cell receptor (beta chain) emerged from a study of identical twins. Findings and limits, study-wide: Abundant cord blood beta clonotypes carried fewer insertions; memory repertoires showed none. Conclusions came from cross-sectional statistical analysis, not from following the same donors.

Germline lookup yields CDR1 DFQATT and CDR2 SNEGSKA (reference sequence). The V gene lost 2 bases and the J gene lost 8 bases, with 15 bases spanning the gap. The CDR3 extends over 13 amino acids. As for this clonotype: Its antigen remains unidentified.

In TCRdb, the 5' RACE reads were re-called with MiXCR into one record per CDR3 protein. This table has fewer than 500,000 distinct CDR3 sequences, roughly an eighth appearing once. This sample also belongs to another study, concerning yellow fever vaccine responses in identical twins.

The V and J genes are TRBV20-1 and TRBJ1-1; no reliable D call. Material: CD4+ T cells sorted from blood. The TCR originated in a woman between 18 and 29 years old in good health. CDR3 sequence: CSARQTRISEAFF. The CDR3, as DNA: TGCAGTGCTAGACAGACAAGGATCTCGGAAGCTTTCTTT.